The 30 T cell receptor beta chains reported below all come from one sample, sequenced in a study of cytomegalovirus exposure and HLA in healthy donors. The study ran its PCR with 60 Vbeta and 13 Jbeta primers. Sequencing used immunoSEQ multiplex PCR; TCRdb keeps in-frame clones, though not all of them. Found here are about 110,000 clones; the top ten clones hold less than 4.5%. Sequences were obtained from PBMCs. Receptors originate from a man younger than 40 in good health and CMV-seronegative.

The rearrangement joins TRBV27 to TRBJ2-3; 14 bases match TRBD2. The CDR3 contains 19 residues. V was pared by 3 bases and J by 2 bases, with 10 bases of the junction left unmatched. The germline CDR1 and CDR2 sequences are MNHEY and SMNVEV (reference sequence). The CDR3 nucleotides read TGTGCCAGCAGTTTGAGCCCGGGACTAGCGGGGGTGGACACAGATACGCAGTATTTT. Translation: CASSLSPGLAGVDTDTQYF.

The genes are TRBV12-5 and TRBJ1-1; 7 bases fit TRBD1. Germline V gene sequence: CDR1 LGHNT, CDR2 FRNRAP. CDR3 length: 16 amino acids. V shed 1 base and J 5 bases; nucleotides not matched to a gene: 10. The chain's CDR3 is CASGLEKGAGGTEAFF. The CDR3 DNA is TGTGCTAGTGGTTTGGAGAAGGGGGCAGGGGGAACTGAAGCTTTCTTT.

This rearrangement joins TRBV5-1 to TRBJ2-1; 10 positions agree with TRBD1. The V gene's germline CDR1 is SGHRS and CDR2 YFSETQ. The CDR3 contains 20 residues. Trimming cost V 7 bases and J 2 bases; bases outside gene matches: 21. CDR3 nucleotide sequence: TGCGCCAGCTCGACCCCAAGACAGGGGGCAACGATAAGGACCTACAATGAGCAGTTCTTC. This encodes CASSTPRQGATIRTYNEQFF.

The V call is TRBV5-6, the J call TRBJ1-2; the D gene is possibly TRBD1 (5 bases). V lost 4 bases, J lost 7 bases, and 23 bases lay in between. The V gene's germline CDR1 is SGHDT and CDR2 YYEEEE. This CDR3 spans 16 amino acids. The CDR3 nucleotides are TGTGCCAGCAGCCGCTTGAATGTGTTCGGGGGACGTGGCTACACCTTC. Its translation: CASSRLNVFGGRGYTF.

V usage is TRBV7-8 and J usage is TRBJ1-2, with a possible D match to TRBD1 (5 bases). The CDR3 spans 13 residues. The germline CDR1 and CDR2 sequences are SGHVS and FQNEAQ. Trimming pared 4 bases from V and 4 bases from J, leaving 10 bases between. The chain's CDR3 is CASSSTAFYGYTF. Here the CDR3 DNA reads TGTGCCAGCAGCTCGACAGCCTTCTATGGCTACACCTTC.

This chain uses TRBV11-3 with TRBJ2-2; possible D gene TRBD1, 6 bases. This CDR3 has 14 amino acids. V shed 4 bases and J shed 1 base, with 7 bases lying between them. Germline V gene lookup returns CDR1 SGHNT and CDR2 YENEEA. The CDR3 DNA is TGTGCCAGCAGCTCACAGGGGAACACCGGGGAGCTGTTTTTT. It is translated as CASSSQGNTGELFF.

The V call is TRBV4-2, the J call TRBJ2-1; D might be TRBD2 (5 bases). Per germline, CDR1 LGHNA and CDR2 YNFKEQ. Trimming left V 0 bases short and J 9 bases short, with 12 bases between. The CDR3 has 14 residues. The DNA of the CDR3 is TGTGCCAGCAGCCAAGAGGGAGAGTGGCGTGAGCAGTTCTTC. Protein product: CASSQEGEWREQFF.

The chain's CDR3 is CASSLGPVGNTIYF. The CDR3 bases are TGTGCCAGCAGCTTGGGGCCAGTCGGAAACACCATATATTTT. This chain links TRBV5-5 with TRBJ1-3; D is uncertain. The CDR3 has 14 residues. V lost 0 bases to trimming and J lost 4 bases, with 8 bases between them. Germline V gene data show CDR1 as SGHKS and CDR2 as YYEKEE (reference sequence). Based on the CDR3 plus reference TRBV5-5 and TRBJ1-3, the full variable domain is DAGVTQSPTHLIKTRGQQVTLRCSPISGHKSVSWYQQVLGQGPQFIFQYYEKEERGRGNFPDRFSARQFPNYSSELNVNALLLGDSALYLCASSLGPVGNTIYFGEGSWLTVV.

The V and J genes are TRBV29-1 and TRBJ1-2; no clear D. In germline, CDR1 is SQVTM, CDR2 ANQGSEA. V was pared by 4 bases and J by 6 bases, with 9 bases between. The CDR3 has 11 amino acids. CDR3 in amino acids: CSVGAGNGYTF. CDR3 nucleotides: TGCAGCGTTGGTGCGGGGAATGGCTACACCTTC.

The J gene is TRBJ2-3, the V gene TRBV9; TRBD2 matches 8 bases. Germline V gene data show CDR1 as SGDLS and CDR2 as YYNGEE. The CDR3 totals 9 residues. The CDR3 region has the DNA TGTGCGGCGGGAGGTACGCAGTATTTT. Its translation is CAAGGTQYF.

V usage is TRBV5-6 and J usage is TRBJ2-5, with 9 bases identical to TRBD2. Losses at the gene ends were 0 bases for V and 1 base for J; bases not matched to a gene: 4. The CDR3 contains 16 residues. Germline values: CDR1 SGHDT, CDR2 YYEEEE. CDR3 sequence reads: CASSLAPAGGQETQYF. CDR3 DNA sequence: TGTGCCAGCAGCTTGGCCCCAGCGGGGGGCCAAGAGACCCAGTACTTC. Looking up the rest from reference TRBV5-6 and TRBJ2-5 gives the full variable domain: DAGVTQSPTHLIKTRGQQVTLRCSPKSGHDTVSWYQQALGQGPQFIFQYYEEEERQRGNFPDRFSGHQFPNYSSELNVNALLLGDSALYLCASSLAPAGGQETQYFGPGTRLLVL.

The CDR3 here is CASSLGLAGGWETQYF. CDR3 DNA: TGTGCCAGCAGCCTCGGACTAGCGGGGGGTTGGGAGACCCAGTACTTC. J is TRBJ2-5 and V is TRBV9; 14 bases fit TRBD2. The CDR3 covers 16 residues. CDR1 and CDR2 (germline): SGDLS, YYNGEE. Trimming at V came to 4 bases and at J to 5 bases, leaving 7 bases not matched to a gene.

CDR3 coding DNA: TGTGCCAGCAGGTCGGGCTGGGGGGACTTGGTTGAGACCCAGTACTTC. It is translated as CASRSGWGDLVETQYF. V is TRBV27 and J is TRBJ2-5; D perhaps matches TRBD2 (6 bases). The CDR3 has 16 residues. Between the trimmed V and J ends, which lost 6 bases and 5 bases, there was a span of 22 bases. The germline CDR1 and CDR2 sequences are MNHEY and SMNVEV (reference sequence).

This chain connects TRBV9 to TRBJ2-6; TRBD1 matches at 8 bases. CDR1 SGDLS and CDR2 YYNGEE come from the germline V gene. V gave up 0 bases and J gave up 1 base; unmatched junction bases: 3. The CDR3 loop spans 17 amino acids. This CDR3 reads CASSVEDRASGANVLTF. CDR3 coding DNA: TGTGCCAGCAGCGTAGAGGACAGGGCGTCTGGGGCCAACGTCCTGACTTTC.

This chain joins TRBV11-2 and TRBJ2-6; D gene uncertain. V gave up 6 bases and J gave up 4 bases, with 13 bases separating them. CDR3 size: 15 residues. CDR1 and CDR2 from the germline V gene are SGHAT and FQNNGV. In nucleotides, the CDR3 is TGTGCCAGCAGAGTGGGTGGGCTAGGGGCCAACGTCCTGACTTTC. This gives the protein CASRVGGLGANVLTF.

DNA for the CDR3: TGTGCCAGCAGCTTAGGTCGCGGGGGGGATCGTATTTTGCGGTTCTTC. Amino acid sequence: CASSLGRGGDRILRFF. V usage is TRBV11-2 and J usage is TRBJ2-1, with TRBD2 matching over 9 bases. CDR3 length equals 16 residues. The germline V gene encodes CDR1 SGHAT and CDR2 FQNNGV. Trimming at V came to 1 base and at J to 15 bases, leaving 16 bases not matched to a gene.

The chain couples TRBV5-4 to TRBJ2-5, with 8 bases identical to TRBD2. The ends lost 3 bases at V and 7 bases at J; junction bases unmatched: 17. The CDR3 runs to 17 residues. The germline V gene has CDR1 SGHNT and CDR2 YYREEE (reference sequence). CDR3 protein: CASSSTRGRPRGGTQYF. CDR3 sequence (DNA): TGTGCCAGCAGCTCGACCCGAGGGCGGCCTCGGGGGGGGACCCAGTACTTC.

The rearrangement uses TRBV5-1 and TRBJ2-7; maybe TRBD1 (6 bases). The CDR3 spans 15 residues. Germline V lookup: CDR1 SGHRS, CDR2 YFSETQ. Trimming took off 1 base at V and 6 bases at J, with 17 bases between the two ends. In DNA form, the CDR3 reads TGCGCCAGCAGCTTGATAGTGGCAGGGGCGGGCGAGCAGTACTTC. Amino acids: CASSLIVAGAGEQYF.

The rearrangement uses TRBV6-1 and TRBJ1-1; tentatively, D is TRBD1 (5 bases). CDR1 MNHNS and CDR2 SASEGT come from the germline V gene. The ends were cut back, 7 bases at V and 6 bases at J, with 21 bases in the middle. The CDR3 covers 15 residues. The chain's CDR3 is CASTRGPRGEAEAFF. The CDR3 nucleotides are TGTGCCAGCACCCGAGGACCCCGAGGGGAGGCTGAAGCTTTCTTT.

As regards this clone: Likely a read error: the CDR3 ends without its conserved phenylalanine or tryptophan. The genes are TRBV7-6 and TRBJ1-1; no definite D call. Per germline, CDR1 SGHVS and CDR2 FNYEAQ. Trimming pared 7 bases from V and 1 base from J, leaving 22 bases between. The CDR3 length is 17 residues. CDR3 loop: CASIARTLPLWNTEAFL. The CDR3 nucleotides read TGTGCCAGCATCGCTAGAACTTTACCTCTCTGGAACACTGAAGCTTTCTTG.

The CDR3 loop is CATSHYAKNIQYF. For the CDR3, the DNA is TGTGCCACCTCCCACTACGCCAAAAACATTCAGTACTTC. The V and J genes are TRBV19 and TRBJ2-4; D not certain. This CDR3 region has 13 residues. CDR1 is LNHDA, CDR2 SQIVND, per germline (reference sequence). Trimming stripped 10 bases from V and 1 base from J, with 11 bases between.

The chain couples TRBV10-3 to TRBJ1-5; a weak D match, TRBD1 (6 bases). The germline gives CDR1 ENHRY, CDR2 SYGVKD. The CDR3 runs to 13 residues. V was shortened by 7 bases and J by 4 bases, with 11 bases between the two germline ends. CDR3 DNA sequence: TGTGCCATCACCGACAGGAAGAATCAGCCCCAGCATTTT. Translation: CAITDRKNQPQHF.

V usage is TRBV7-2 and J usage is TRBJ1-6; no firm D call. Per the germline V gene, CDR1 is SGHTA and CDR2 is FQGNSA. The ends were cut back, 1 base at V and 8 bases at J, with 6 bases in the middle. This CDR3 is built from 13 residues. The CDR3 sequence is CASSLEPHSPLHF. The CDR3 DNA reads TGTGCCAGCAGCTTAGAGCCCCATTCACCCCTCCACTTT.

The CDR3 here is CASSQRQGNEQFF. The CDR3 DNA sequence: TGTGCCAGCAGCCAAAGGCAGGGGAATGAGCAGTTCTTC. The chain carries TRBV16 and TRBJ2-1; D is perhaps TRBD1 (6 bases). V dropped 2 bases and J dropped 7 bases, with 9 bases sitting between them. Germline V gene lookup returns CDR1 KGHSY and CDR2 FQNENV. There are 13 residues in the CDR3.

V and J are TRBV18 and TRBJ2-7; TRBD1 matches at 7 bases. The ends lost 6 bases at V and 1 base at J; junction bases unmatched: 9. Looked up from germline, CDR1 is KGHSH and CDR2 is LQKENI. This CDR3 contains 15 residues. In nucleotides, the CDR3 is TGTGCCAGCTCGTCCACAGGGGTAAGGTCCTACGAGCAGTACTTC. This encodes CASSSTGVRSYEQYF.

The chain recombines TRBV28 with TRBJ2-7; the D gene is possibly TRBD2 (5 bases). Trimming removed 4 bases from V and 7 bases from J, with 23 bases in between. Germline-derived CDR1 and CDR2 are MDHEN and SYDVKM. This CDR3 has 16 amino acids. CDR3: CASSSAEGSFLREQYF. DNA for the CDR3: TGTGCCAGCAGTTCGGCCGAAGGGAGCTTTCTACGAGAGCAGTACTTC.

Written as DNA, the CDR3 is TGTGCCAGCAGTCGAGGCATCTACGAGCAGTACTTC. Its translation: CASSRGIYEQYF. V usage is TRBV6-6 and J usage is TRBJ2-7; D ambiguous. The CDR3 extends over 12 amino acids. Trimming stripped 5 bases from V and 3 bases from J, with 8 bases between. The germline V gene has CDR1 MNHNY and CDR2 SVGAGI (reference sequence).

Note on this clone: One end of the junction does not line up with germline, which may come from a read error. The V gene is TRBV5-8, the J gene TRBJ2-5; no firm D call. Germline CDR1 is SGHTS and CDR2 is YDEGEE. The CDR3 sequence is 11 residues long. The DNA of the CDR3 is TGTGCCAGCAGCTTGCCGCCGCTCGAGGACTTC. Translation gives CASSLPPLEDF.

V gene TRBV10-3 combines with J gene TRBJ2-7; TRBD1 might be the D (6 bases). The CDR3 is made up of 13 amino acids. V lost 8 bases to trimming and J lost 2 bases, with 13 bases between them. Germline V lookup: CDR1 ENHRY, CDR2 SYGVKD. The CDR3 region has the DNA TGTGCCATCGGCCGGACAGAGACCTACGAGCAGTACTTC. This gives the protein CAIGRTETYEQYF.

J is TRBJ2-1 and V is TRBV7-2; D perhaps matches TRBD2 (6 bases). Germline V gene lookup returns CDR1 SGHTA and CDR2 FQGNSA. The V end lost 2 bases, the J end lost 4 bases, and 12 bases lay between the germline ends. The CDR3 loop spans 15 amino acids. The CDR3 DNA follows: TGTGCCAGCAGCTTATGGGCCGGGGGATACAATGAGCAGTTCTTC. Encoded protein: CASSLWAGGYNEQFF.